This paragraph covers one T cell receptor (beta chain) sequence. The sample is drawn from a study of blood T cell repertoires in COVID-19. Study overall: Material from acute and convalescent COVID-19 was sourced from the United States, Italy and Spain.

TCRdb's copy holds only in-frame clones and misses some; the assay was immunoSEQ multiplex PCR. This table has over 250,000 clones, more than 75% appearing once. Participants spanned ages about 18 to 100 years and resided in 24 US areas. Assignments of participants to cohorts depended upon their own reported clinical history. Donors in Cohort 3 counted as recovered after two negative PCRs, clearance, or symptom resolution. The sequencing sample was made of PBMCs or T cells enriched from blood (not recorded which). The source is a woman in her 30s who had recovered from COVID-19.

CDR3: CASRPDRGYTIYF. The CDR3 DNA follows: TGTGCCAGCAGGCCAGACAGGGGATACACCATATATTTT. V usage is TRBV6-5 and J usage is TRBJ1-3, with 8 positions matching TRBD1. This CDR3 spans 13 amino acids. From germline, CDR1 is MNHEY and CDR2 SVGAGI. Trimming cost V 6 bases and J 8 bases; bases outside gene matches: 6.